This paragraph covers one T cell receptor (beta chain) sequence. Its antigen is undetermined. The sample comes from a study of beta chain features in type 1 diabetes. Study observations and caveats: Shortening that was moderate but significant affected the TCRB CDR3s of Type 1 diabetes patients in all four CD4+ subsets. The naive, central memory and Treg TCRB repertoires showed an apparent similarity that was greater among patients than among healthy donors. PCR might favor shorter templates, equally in patients and controls.

The germline gives CDR1 SGHTA, CDR2 FQGNSA. V trimming: 1 base; J trimming: 9 bases; junction bases outside the gene matches: 11. This CDR3 is built from 16 residues. Expressed TCRB transcripts got sequenced, as all isolated RNA was reverse transcribed. About 3.57 million reads were obtained on average from naive, central memory and regulatory T cell samples. The method was immunoSEQ multiplex PCR; TCRdb's version includes in-frame clones alone and lacks a portion of them. Of about 160,000 clones listed, under 13% are singletons. The J gene is TRBJ2-1, the V gene TRBV7-2; 8 nucleotides match TRBD2. This sequence was found in a young man with type 1 diabetes. Sequencing input: central memory CD4+ T cells from blood. The CDR3 loop reads CASSLDPLSGKGEQFF. Here the CDR3 DNA reads TGTGCCAGCAGCTTAGATCCACTTAGCGGGAAGGGTGAGCAGTTCTTC.